The 27 T cell receptor beta chains below come from one sample, sequenced in a study of cytomegalovirus exposure and HLA in healthy donors. The primer mix had 60 Vbeta and 13 Jbeta primers. The repertoire was sequenced with immunoSEQ multiplex PCR; TCRdb's copy has only in-frame clones and lacks some. The sample records 120,000 to 150,000 clones, 73% being singletons. The sample taken for sequencing was PBMCs. The receptor source for this set is a woman aged 40 to 50 in good health and CMV-seronegative.

This chain connects TRBV28 to TRBJ1-6; possible D gene TRBD1, 5 bases. V shed 2 bases and J shed 13 bases, with 6 bases lying between them. CDR3 length equals 11 residues. The germline CDR1 and CDR2 sequences are MDHEN and SYDVKM. The CDR3 loop reads CASSLGGPLHF. The DNA for the CDR3 is TGTGCCAGCAGTTTAGGGGGGCCCCTCCACTTT.

V and J are TRBV7-3 and TRBJ1-2; 11 nucleotides agree with TRBD1. This CDR3 has 14 residues. Trimming took 5 bases from V and 6 from J; bases not matched to a gene: 5. Germline CDR1 SGHTA, CDR2 FQGTGA. The CDR3 DNA sequence: TGTGCCAGCAGCACCGGACAGGGGGCGGATGGCTACACCTTC. This gives the protein CASSTGQGADGYTF.

The J gene is TRBJ2-5, the V gene TRBV7-9, with 7 nucleotides matching TRBD1. The V and J ends lost 4 bases and 0 bases, in that order; junction bases with no gene match: 5. Germline loops: CDR1 SEHNR, CDR2 FQNEAQ (reference sequence). The CDR3 has 15 residues. The CDR3 region is CASSSETGNQETQYF. CDR3 nucleotide sequence: TGTGCCAGCAGCTCAGAGACAGGGAACCAAGAGACCCAGTACTTC.

V is TRBV15 and J is TRBJ2-1, with 8 bases that match TRBD1. The J segment lost 5 bases and the V segment lost 0 bases, leaving 0 bases of the junction unmatched. Germline V gene sequence: CDR1 LNHNV, CDR2 YYDKDF (reference sequence). CDR3 length: 14 residues. CDR3 DNA sequence: TGTGCCACCAGCAGAGAGACAGGGGACAATGAGCAGTTCTTC. As protein: CATSRETGDNEQFF.

The CDR3: CASSYVGDYGYTF. The CDR3 nucleotides read TGTGCCAGCAGTTATGTGGGCGACTATGGCTACACCTTC. This rearrangement joins TRBV6-5 to TRBJ1-2; D ambiguous. V lost 3 bases, J lost 3 bases, and 8 bases lay in between. This CDR3 spans 13 amino acids. Germline-derived CDR1 and CDR2 are MNHEY and SVGAGI.

There are a few counts of this clone. The rearrangement uses TRBV27 and TRBJ2-1; 11 positions agree with TRBD2. V trimming: 1 base; J trimming: 5 bases; junction bases outside the gene matches: 4. Germline V gene sequence: CDR1 MNHEY, CDR2 SMNVEV (reference sequence). The CDR3 extends over 16 amino acids. The CDR3: CASSLWGTSGNNEQFF. DNA of the CDR3: TGTGCCAGCAGTTTATGGGGGACTAGCGGAAACAATGAGCAGTTCTTC.

Note on this clone: The junction departs from the called germline gene at one end, perhaps through a read error. The V and J genes are TRBV4-1 and TRBJ1-2; a weak D match, TRBD1 (6 bases). This CDR3 comprises 14 residues. Per germline, CDR1 MGHRA and CDR2 YSYEKL. DNA of the CDR3: TGCGCCAGCAGTCAAGAACAGGGAATGTATGGCTACACCTTC. Encoded protein: CASSQEQGMYGYTF.

This chain connects TRBV2 to TRBJ2-1, with 14 bases lining up with TRBD2. V lost 4 bases, J lost 9 bases, and 5 bases stayed unmatched. The CDR3 contains 15 residues. Germline-derived CDR1 and CDR2 are SNHLY and FYNNEI. CDR3 in amino acids: CASSGLAGGPSEQFF. The CDR3 DNA reads TGTGCCAGCAGTGGACTAGCGGGGGGGCCTAGTGAGCAGTTCTTC.

This chain links TRBV9 with TRBJ2-3, with D possibly being TRBD1 (6 bases). Looked up from germline, CDR1 is SGDLS and CDR2 is YYNGEE. The CDR3 has 18 amino acids. The V gene lost 0 bases and the J gene lost 2 bases, with 19 bases spanning the gap. CDR3 DNA sequence: TGTGCCAGCAGCGTAGATGTGGGGGCGGTGGTCAACACAGATACGCAGTATTTT. Translation: CASSVDVGAVVNTDTQYF.

This clone occurred once. This chain links TRBV5-1 with TRBJ2-7, with 8 bases aligning to TRBD2. Germline-derived CDR1 and CDR2 are SGHRS and YFSETQ. Trimming cost V 4 bases and J 7 bases; bases outside gene matches: 13. This CDR3 has 15 amino acids. This chain's CDR3 is CASSALADLRGEQYF. In DNA form, the CDR3 reads TGCGCCAGCAGCGCACTAGCGGATCTTAGGGGGGAGCAGTACTTC.

The chain joins TRBV19 to TRBJ1-1; maybe TRBD1 (5 bases). The CDR3 length is 15 residues. Trimming took 5 bases from V and 4 from J, leaving 17 bases between them. CDR1 is LNHDA, CDR2 SQIVND, per germline (reference sequence). CDR3 nucleotides: TGTGCCAGTAGTTCCAGTCAGGGTTGGACCACTGAAGCTTTCTTT. The encoded protein is CASSSSQGWTTEAFF.

This clone was observed a handful of times. The chain employs TRBV5-6 and TRBJ2-7, with 7 positions matching TRBD1. V dropped 3 bases and J dropped 0; count of bases not matched to a gene: 0. CDR3 length equals 13 residues. Germline assignment: CDR1 SGHDT and CDR2 YYEEEE. In DNA form, the CDR3 reads TGTGCCAGCAGCTCAGGGGGCTCCTACGAGCAGTACGTC. Protein: CASSSGGSYEQYV.

The chain couples TRBV7-9 to TRBJ1-1; D possibly corresponds to TRBD1 (6 bases). Trimming pared 3 bases from V and 2 bases from J, leaving 13 bases between. The CDR3 runs 15 residues. Looked up from germline, CDR1 is SEHNR and CDR2 is FQNEAQ (reference sequence). The CDR3 nucleotides read TGTGCCAGCAGCTTGTCACAGGGCTTTAACACTGAAGCTTTCTTT. It codes for CASSLSQGFNTEAFF.

DNA for the CDR3: TGCAGCGTTGAAGAGACAGGGGTCTTTTTCTCCTACAATGAGCAGTTCTTC. Translated: CSVEETGVFFSYNEQFF. The chain couples TRBV29-1 to TRBJ2-1; 8 bases map to TRBD1. This CDR3 spans 17 amino acids. The junction had 7 bases not matched to a gene; V was cut back by 0 bases and J by 0 bases. Germline lookup yields CDR1 SQVTM and CDR2 ANQGSEA.

V usage is TRBV10-3 and J usage is TRBJ2-3, with 9 nucleotides matching TRBD2. Per germline, CDR1 ENHRY and CDR2 SYGVKD. The CDR3 runs 15 residues. V trimming: 4 bases; J trimming: 2 bases; junction bases outside the gene matches: 4. This CDR3 reads CAISVKRGVTDTQYF. DNA of the CDR3: TGTGCCATCAGTGTAAAGCGGGGGGTCACAGATACGCAGTATTTT.

The V call is TRBV19, the J call TRBJ1-1; the match to TRBD1 covers 8 bases. The CDR3 spans 17 residues. Germline values: CDR1 LNHDA, CDR2 SQIVND (reference sequence). The trim removed 6 bases at V and 0 bases at J, leaving 12 bases unmatched. CDR3 DNA sequence: TGTGCCAGTAGCCGTGGACAGGGCCGCTATTTGAACACTGAAGCTTTCTTT. Protein sequence: CASSRGQGRYLNTEAFF.

The J gene is TRBJ2-5, the V gene TRBV29-1; TRBD2 aligns across 9 bases. This CDR3 has 15 residues. With 6 bases clipped from V and 5 bases from J, the junction kept 13 bases outside the gene matches. Germline lookup yields CDR1 SQVTM and CDR2 ANQGSEA. The CDR3 protein is CSVMVTGLARETQYF. The CDR3 nucleotides are TGCAGCGTCATGGTCACGGGACTAGCTAGGGAGACCCAGTACTTC.

In its sample, this clone was seen a few times. The chain uses TRBV6-6 and TRBJ1-2; 7 bases map to TRBD1. Germline trimming cut 6 bases from V and 4 bases from J; bases unmatched to any gene: 5. This CDR3 comprises 13 residues. Germline V gene data show CDR1 as MNHNY and CDR2 as SVGAGI (reference sequence). DNA for the CDR3: TGTGCCAGCAGCATGGGACAGCTCTATGGCTACACCTTC. Translation: CASSMGQLYGYTF.

The V call is TRBV6-1, the J call TRBJ1-1; a weak D match, TRBD1 (5 bases). The germline V gene encodes CDR1 MNHNS and CDR2 SASEGT. This CDR3 spans 15 amino acids. The V end was cut by 6 bases, the J end by 1 base, with 15 bases between. As DNA, the CDR3 is TGTGCCAGCAGCCTCGGGGGTGCCGGGAACACTGAAGCTTTCTTT. Translation gives CASSLGGAGNTEAFF.

The chain links TRBV11-2 to TRBJ2-7; 8 bases are a match to TRBD2. This CDR3 spans 15 amino acids. CDR1 SGHAT and CDR2 FQNNGV come from the germline V gene. J gave up 4 bases and V 1 base, and 6 bases lay outside the gene matches. The CDR3 spells CASSLAPGGGYEQYV. As DNA, the CDR3 is TGTGCCAGCAGCTTAGCACCCGGGGGGGGTTACGAGCAGTACGTC.

The chain carries TRBV7-9 and TRBJ2-5, with 7 bases matching TRBD2. J was trimmed by 4 bases and V by 5 bases; bases with no gene match: 13. The CDR3 loop spans 16 amino acids. Germline V CDR1 and CDR2: SEHNR, FQNEAQ (reference sequence). CDR3 protein: CASSTSGRTSSETQYF. CDR3 bases: TGTGCCAGCAGCACATCAGGCCGGACTAGTTCAGAGACCCAGTACTTC.

The V and J genes are TRBV2 and TRBJ1-1, with TRBD1 identical over 8 bases. The CDR3 contains 15 residues. V was pared by 6 bases and J by 0 bases, with 6 bases of the junction left unmatched. Germline CDR1 reads SNHLY; CDR2 reads FYNNEI. DNA of the CDR3: TGTGCCAGCAGCGTTGGGACAGGAATGAACACTGAAGCTTTCTTT. This translates into CASSVGTGMNTEAFF.

This sequence joins TRBV9 and TRBJ2-7, with TRBD2 identical over 7 bases. Germline values: CDR1 SGDLS, CDR2 YYNGEE. The trim removed 0 bases at V and 2 bases at J, leaving 11 bases unmatched. CDR3 length equals 17 residues. The CDR3 loop is CASSVGWGGSGTYEQYF. The DNA of the CDR3 is TGTGCCAGCAGCGTAGGCTGGGGGGGGAGCGGGACCTACGAGCAGTACTTC.

This chain joins TRBV2 and TRBJ2-3; 7 bases align to TRBD1. The germline gives CDR1 SNHLY, CDR2 FYNNEI. This CDR3 is 18 amino acids long. V shed 2 bases, J shed 3 bases, and the junction held 14 bases outside the gene matches. The CDR3 DNA follows: TGTGCCAGCAGTGAAAGAGGGATGGAGACAGGGCAGACAGATACGCAGTATTTT. It codes for CASSERGMETGQTDTQYF.

V usage is TRBV14 and J usage is TRBJ1-6; 7 nucleotides match TRBD1. V shed 4 bases and J 7 bases; nucleotides not matched to a gene: 4. The V gene's germline CDR1 is SGHDN and CDR2 FVKESK. This CDR3 is 14 amino acids long. This CDR3 is CASSRTGFNSPLHF. As DNA, the CDR3 is TGTGCCAGCAGCCGGACAGGTTTCAATTCACCCCTCCACTTT.

A few counts support this clone. The genes are TRBV5-8 and TRBJ1-5, with 7 bases that match TRBD1. The CDR3 has 17 amino acids. The germline gives CDR1 SGHTS, CDR2 YDEGEE. The V segment lost 0 bases and the J segment 5 bases; nucleotides outside the gene matches: 11. The chain's CDR3 is CASSLGPRGDRYQPQHF. In DNA form, the CDR3 reads TGTGCCAGCAGCTTGGGTCCTAGGGGGGACAGATATCAGCCCCAGCATTTT.

This clone was observed a few times. The chain has TRBV5-1 and TRBJ1-6; 7 nucleotides agree with TRBD1. V lost 5 bases and J lost 7; bases outside the gene matches: 9. This CDR3 spans 15 amino acids. Germline V lookup: CDR1 SGHRS, CDR2 YFSETQ. CDR3 in DNA: TGCGCCAGCAGTTTAGAGACAGGGAACAATTCACCCCTCCACTTT. Translated, it gives CASSLETGNNSPLHF. Based on the CDR3 plus reference TRBV5-1 and TRBJ1-6, the full variable domain is KAGVTQTPRYLIKTRGQQVTLSCSPISGHRSVSWYQQTPGQGLQFLFEYFSETQRNKGNFPGRFSGRQFSNSRSEMNVSTLELGDSALYLCASSLETGNNSPLHFGNGTRLTVT.